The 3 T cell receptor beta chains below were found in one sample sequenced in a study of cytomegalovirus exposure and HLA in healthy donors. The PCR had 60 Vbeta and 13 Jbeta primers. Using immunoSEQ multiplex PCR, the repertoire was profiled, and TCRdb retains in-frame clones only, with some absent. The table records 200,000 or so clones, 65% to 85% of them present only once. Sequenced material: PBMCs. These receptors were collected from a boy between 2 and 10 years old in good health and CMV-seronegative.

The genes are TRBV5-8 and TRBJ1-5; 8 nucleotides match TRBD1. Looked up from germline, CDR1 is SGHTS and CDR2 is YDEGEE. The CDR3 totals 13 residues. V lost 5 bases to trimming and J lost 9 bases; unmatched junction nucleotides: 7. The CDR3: CASSSDREGPQHF. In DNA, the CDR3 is TGTGCCAGCAGTTCGGACAGGGAAGGGCCCCAGCATTTT.

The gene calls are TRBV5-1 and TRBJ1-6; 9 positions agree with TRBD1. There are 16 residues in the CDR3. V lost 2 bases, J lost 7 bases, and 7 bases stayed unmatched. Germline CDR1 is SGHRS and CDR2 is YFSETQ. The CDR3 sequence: CASSFIWTGENSPLHF. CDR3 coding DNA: TGCGCCAGCAGCTTCATTTGGACAGGGGAAAATTCACCCCTCCACTTT.

In nucleotides, the CDR3 is TGTGCCAGCAGCCGACTAGCGGCGAGCACAGATACGCAGTATTTT. This gives the protein CASSRLAASTDTQYF. V usage is TRBV6-1 and J usage is TRBJ2-3; 9 bases are a match to TRBD2. The CDR3 consists of 15 residues. Trimming at V came to 6 bases and at J to 0 bases, leaving 4 bases not matched to a gene. Germline CDR1 and CDR2: MNHNS and SASEGT.